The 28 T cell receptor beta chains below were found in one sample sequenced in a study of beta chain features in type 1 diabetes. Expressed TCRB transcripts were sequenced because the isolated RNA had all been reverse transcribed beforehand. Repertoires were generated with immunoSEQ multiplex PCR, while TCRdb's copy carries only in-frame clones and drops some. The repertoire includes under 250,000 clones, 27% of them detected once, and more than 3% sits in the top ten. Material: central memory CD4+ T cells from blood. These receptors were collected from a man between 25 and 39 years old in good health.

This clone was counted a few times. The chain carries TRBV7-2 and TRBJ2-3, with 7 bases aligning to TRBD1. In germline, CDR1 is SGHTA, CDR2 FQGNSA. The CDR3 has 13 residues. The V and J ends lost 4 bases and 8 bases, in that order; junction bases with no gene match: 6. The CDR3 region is CASSWGQTFTQYF. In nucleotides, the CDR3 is TGTGCCAGCAGCTGGGGACAGACTTTTACGCAGTATTTT. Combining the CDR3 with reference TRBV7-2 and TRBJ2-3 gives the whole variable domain GAGVSQSPSNKVTEKGKDVELRCDPISGHTALYWYRQSLGQGLEFLIYFQGNSAPDKSGLPSDRFSAERTGGSVSTLTIQRTQQEDSAVYLCASSWGQTFTQYFGPGTRLTVL.

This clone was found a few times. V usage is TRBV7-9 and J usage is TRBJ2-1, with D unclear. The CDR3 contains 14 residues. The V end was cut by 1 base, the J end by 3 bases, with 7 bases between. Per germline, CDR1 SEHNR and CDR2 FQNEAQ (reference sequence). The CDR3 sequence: CASSLGNSYNEQFF. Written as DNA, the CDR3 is TGTGCCAGCAGCTTAGGTAACAGCTACAATGAGCAGTTCTTC. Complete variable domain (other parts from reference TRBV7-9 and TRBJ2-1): DTGVSQNPRHKITKRGQNVTFRCDPISEHNRLYWYRQTLGQGPEFLTYFQNEAQLEKSRLLSDRFSAERPKGSFSTLEIQRTEQGDSAMYLCASSLGNSYNEQFFGPGTRLTVL.

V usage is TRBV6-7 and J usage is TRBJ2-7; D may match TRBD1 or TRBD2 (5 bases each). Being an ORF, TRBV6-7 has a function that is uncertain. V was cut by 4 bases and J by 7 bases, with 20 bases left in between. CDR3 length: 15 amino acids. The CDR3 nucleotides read TGTGCCAGCAGTTTCCCGGGGACCTCCTGTTGGGAGCAGTACTTC. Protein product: CASSFPGTSCWEQYF.

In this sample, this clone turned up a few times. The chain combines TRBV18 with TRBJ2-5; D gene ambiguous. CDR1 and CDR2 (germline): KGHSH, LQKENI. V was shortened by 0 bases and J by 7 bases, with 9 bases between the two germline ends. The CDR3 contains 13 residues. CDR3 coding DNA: TGTGCCAGCTCACCACCGCTAGTGGCGACCCAGTACTTC. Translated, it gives CASSPPLVATQYF. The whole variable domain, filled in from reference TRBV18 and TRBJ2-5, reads NAGVMQNPRHLVRRRGQEARLRCSPMKGHSHVYWYRQLPEEGLKFMVYLQKENIIDESGMPKERFSAEFPKEGPSILRIQQVVRGDSAAYFCASSPPLVATQYFGPGTRLLVL.

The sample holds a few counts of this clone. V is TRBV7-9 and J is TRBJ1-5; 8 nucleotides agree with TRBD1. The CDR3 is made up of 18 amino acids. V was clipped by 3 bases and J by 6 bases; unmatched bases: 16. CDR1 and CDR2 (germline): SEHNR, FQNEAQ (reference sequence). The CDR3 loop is CASSFRTGTHTRGQPQHF. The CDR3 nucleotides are TGTGCCAGCAGCTTTCGGACAGGGACTCACACGCGGGGTCAGCCCCAGCATTTT.

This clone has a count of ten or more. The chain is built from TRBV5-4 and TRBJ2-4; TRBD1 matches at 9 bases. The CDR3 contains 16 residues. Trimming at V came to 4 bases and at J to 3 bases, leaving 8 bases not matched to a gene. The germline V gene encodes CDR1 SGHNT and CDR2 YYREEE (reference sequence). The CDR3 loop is CASSGRGQGNKNIQYF. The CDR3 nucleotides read TGTGCCAGCAGCGGGCGCGGACAGGGGAACAAAAACATTCAGTACTTC. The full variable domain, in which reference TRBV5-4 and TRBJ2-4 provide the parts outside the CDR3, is ETGVTQSPTHLIKTRGQQVTLRCSSQSGHNTVSWYQQALGQGPQFIFQYYREEENGRGNFPPRFSGLQFPNYSSELNVNALELDDSALYLCASSGRGQGNKNIQYFGAGTRLSVL.

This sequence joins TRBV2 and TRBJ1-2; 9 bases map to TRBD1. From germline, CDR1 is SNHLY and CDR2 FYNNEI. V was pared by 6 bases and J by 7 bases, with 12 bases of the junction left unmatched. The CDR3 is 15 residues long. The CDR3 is CASRPGTGQLSGYTF. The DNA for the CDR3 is TGTGCCAGCAGACCCGGGACAGGGCAATTAAGTGGCTACACCTTC.

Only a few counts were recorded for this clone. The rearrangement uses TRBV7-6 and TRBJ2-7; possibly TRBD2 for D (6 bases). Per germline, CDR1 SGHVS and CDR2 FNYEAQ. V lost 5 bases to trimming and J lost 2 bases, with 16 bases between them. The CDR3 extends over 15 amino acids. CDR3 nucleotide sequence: TGTGCCAGCAGCCCCCAGGAGGGACCCGCCTACGAGCAGTACTTC. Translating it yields CASSPQEGPAYEQYF.

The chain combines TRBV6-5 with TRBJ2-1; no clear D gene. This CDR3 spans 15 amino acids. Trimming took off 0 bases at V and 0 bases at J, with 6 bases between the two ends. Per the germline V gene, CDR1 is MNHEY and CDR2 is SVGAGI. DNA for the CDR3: TGTGCCAGCAGTTACTCTGGTAGCTCCTACAATGAGCAGTTCTTC. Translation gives CASSYSGSSYNEQFF.

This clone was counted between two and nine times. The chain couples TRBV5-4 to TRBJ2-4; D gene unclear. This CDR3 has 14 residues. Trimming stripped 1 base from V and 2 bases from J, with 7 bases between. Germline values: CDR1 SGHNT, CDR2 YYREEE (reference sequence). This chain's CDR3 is CASSLWATKNIQYF. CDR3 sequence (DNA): TGTGCCAGCAGCTTGTGGGCGACCAAAAACATTCAGTACTTC.

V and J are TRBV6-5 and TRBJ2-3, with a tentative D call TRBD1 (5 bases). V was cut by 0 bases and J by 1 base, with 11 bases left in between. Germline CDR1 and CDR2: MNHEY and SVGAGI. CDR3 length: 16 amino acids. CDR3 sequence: CASSYSSRVGTDTQYF. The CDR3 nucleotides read TGTGCCAGCAGTTACTCGAGCAGGGTGGGCACAGATACGCAGTATTTT.

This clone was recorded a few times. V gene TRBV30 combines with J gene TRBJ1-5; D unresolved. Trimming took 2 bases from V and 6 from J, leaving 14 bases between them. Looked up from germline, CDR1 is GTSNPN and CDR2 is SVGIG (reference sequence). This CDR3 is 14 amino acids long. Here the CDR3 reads CAWSPGPIRQPQHF. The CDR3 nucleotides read TGTGCCTGGAGTCCTGGGCCTATTCGTCAGCCCCAGCATTTT.

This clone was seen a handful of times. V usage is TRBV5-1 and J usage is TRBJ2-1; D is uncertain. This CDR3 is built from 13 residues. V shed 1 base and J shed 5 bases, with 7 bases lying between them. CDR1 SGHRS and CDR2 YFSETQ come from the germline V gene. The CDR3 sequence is CASSLPGHNEQFF. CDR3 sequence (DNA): TGCGCCAGCAGCTTGCCAGGCCACAATGAGCAGTTCTTC.

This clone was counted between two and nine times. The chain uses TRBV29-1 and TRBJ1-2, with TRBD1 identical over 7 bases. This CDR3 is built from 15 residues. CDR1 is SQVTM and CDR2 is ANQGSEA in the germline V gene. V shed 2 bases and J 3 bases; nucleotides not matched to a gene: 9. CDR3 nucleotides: TGCAGCGTTGAATTAGACGCGACAGGGTACTATGGCTACACCTTC. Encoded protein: CSVELDATGYYGYTF.

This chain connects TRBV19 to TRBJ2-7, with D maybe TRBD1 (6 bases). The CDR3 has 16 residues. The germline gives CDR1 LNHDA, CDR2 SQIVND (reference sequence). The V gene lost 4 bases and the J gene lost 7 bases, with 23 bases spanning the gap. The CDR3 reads CASSNQWQGPLPEQYF. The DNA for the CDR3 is TGTGCCAGTAGTAATCAGTGGCAGGGGCCCCTTCCGGAGCAGTACTTC.

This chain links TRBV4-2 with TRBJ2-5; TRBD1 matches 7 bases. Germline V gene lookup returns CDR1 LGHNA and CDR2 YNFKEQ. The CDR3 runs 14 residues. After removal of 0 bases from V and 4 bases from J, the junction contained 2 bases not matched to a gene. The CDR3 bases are TGTGCCAGCAGCCAAGAAGACAGGGCAGAGACCCAGTACTTC. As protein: CASSQEDRAETQYF.

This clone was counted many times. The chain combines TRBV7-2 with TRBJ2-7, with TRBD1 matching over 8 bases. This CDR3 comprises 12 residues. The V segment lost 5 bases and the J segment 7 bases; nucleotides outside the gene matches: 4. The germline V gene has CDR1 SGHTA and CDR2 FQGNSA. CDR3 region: CASSRTGREQYF. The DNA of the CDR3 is TGTGCCAGCAGCCGGACAGGGCGTGAGCAGTACTTC.

The CDR3 sequence is CASSRDSFSGANVLTF. The CDR3 DNA sequence: TGTGCCAGCAGCCGGGACTCTTTCTCTGGGGCCAACGTCCTGACTTTC. The chain carries TRBV11-2 and TRBJ2-6; TRBD2 might be the D (6 bases). Germline V gene data show CDR1 as SGHAT and CDR2 as FQNNGV. Trimming removed 5 bases from V and 0 bases from J, with 11 bases in between. The CDR3 consists of 16 residues.

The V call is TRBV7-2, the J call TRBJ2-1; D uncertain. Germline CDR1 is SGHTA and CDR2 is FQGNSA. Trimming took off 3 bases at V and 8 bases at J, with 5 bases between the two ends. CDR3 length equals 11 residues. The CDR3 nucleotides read TGTGCCAGCAGCTTCGGCGATGAGCAGTTCTTC. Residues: CASSFGDEQFF. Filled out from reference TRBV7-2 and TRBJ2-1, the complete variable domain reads GAGVSQSPSNKVTEKGKDVELRCDPISGHTALYWYRQSLGQGLEFLIYFQGNSAPDKSGLPSDRFSAERTGGSVSTLTIQRTQQEDSAVYLCASSFGDEQFFGPGTRLTVL.

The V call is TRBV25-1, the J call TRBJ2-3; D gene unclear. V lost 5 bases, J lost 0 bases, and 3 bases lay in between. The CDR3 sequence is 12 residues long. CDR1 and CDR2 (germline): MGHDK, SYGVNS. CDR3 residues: CASSTSTDTQYF. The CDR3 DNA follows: TGTGCCAGCAGTACAAGCACAGATACGCAGTATTTT.

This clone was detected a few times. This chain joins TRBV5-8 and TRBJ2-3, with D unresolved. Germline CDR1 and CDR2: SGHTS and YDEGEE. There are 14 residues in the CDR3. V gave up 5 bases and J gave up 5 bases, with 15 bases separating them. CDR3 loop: CASSPQSVRDTQYF. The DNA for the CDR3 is TGTGCCAGCAGTCCCCAGTCCGTCCGAGATACGCAGTATTTT.

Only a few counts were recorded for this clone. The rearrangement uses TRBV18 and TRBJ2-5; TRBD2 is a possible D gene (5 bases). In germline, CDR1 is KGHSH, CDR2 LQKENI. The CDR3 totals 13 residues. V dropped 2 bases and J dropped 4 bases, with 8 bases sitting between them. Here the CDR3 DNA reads TGTGCCAGCTCACCAGGAGGTCCAGAGACCCAGTACTTC. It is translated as CASSPGGPETQYF.

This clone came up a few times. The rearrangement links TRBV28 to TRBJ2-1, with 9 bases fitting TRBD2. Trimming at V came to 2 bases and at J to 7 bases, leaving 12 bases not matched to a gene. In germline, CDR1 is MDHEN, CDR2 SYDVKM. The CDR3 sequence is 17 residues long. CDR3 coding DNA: TGTGCCAGCAGTTTAGGGGGAACTAGCGGGTTTCTGAATGAGCAGTTCTTC. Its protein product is CASSLGGTSGFLNEQFF.

In nucleotides, the CDR3 is TGCGCCAGCAGCCAAGATGCAGGGGGCCCCTACGAGCAGTACTTC. Its translation: CASSQDAGGPYEQYF. The chain couples TRBV4-3 to TRBJ2-7; TRBD1 aligns across 8 bases. The germline V gene has CDR1 LGHNA and CDR2 YSLEER. V was clipped by 0 bases and J by 2 bases; unmatched bases: 3. The CDR3 is made up of 15 amino acids.

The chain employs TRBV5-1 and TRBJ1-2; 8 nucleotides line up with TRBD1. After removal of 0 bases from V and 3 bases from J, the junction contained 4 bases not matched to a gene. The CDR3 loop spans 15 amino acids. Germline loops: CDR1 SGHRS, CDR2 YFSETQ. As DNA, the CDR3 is TGCGCCAGCAGCTTGGGACAGGGGTTACACTATGGCTACACCTTC. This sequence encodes CASSLGQGLHYGYTF.

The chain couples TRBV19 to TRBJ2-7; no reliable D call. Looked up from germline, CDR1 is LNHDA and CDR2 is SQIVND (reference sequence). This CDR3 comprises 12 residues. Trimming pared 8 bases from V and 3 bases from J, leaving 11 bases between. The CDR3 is CASSQGFYEQYF. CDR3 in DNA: TGTGCCAGTTCCCAAGGTTTCTACGAGCAGTACTTC.

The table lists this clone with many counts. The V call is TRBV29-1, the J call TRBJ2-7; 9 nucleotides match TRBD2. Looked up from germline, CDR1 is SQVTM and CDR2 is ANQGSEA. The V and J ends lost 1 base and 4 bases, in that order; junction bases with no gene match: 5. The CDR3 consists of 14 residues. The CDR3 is CSVEGRAGGYEQYF. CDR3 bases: TGCAGCGTTGAAGGGAGAGCGGGAGGTTACGAGCAGTACTTC.

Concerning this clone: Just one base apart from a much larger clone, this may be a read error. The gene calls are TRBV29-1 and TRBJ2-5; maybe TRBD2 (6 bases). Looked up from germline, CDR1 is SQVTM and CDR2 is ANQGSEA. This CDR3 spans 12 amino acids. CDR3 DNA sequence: TGCAGCGTTGGTGACGGAGGGGAGACCAAGTACTTC. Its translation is CSVGDGGETKYF.